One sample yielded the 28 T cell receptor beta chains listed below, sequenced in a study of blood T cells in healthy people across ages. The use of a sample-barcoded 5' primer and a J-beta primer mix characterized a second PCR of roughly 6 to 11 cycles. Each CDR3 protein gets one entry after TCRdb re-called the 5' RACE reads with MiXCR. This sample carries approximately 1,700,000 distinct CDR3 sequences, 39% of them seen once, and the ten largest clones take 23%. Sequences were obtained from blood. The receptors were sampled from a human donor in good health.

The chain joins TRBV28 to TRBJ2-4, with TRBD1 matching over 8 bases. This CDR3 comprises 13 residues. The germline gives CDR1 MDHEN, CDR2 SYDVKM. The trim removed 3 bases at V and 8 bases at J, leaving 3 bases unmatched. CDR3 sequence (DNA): TGTGCCAGCAGTTTTCCGACAGGGGACATTCAGTACTTC. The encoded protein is CASSFPTGDIQYF.

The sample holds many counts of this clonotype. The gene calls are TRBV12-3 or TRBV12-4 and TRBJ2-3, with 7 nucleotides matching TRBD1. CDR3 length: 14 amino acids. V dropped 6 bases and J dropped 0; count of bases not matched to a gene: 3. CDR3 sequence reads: CASSWTGSTDTQYF. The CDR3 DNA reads TGTGCCAGCAGCTGGACAGGAAGCACAGATACGCAGTATTTT.

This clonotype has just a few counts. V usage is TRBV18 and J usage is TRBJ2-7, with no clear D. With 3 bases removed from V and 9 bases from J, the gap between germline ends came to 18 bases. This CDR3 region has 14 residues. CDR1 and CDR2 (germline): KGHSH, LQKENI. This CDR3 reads CASSPQARILGQYF. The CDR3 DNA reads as TGTGCCAGCTCACCTCAGGCGAGGATTTTGGGGCAGTACTTC.

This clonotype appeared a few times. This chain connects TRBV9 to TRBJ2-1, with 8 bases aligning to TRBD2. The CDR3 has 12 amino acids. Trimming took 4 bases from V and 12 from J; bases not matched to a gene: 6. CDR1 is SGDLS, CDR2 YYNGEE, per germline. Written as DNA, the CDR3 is TGTGCCAGCAGCAAAAGCGGGGGCTGGCAGTTCTTC. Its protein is CASSKSGGWQFF.

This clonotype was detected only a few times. CDR3 region: CASSQAETGNTEAFF. The CDR3, as DNA: TGTGCCAGCAGCCAAGCGGAGACAGGGAACACTGAAGCTTTCTTT. The rearrangement uses TRBV4-2 and TRBJ1-1; D may be TRBD1 (6 bases). The CDR3 runs to 15 residues. Trimming shortened V by 1 base and J by 1 base, and 10 bases separated the two germline ends. CDR1 is LGHNA, CDR2 YNFKEQ, per germline.

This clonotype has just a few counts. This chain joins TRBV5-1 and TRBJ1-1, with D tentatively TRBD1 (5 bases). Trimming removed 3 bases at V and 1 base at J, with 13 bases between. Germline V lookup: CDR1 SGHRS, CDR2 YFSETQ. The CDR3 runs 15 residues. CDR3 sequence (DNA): TGCGCCAGCAGCTCGCCGGGGGGACCGAACACTGAAGCTTTCTTT. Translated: CASSSPGGPNTEAFF.

The CDR3 loop is CASSQDVTGGSLRETQYF. DNA of the CDR3: TGTGCCAGCAGCCAAGATGTGACAGGGGGCTCCCTTCGAGAGACCCAGTACTTC. This sequence joins TRBV3-1 and TRBJ2-5; TRBD1 matches at 10 bases. J was trimmed by 4 bases and V by 0 bases; bases with no gene match: 11. This CDR3 spans 18 amino acids. CDR1 LGHDT and CDR2 YNNKEL come from the germline V gene (reference sequence).

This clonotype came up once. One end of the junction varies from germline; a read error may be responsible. The CDR3 DNA sequence: TGTGCCAGCAGCTACTCGGGGGTTCATCAGCCCCAGCATTTT. This gives the protein CASSYSGVHQPQHF. The chain links TRBV6-2 or TRBV6-3 to TRBJ1-5, with D possibly matching TRBD1 (5 bases). There are 14 residues in the CDR3. Per germline, CDR1 MNHEY and CDR2 SVGEGT.

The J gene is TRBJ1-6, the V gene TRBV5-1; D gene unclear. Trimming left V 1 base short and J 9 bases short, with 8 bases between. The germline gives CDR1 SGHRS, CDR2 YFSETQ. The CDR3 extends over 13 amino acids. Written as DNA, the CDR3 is TGCGCCAGCAGCTTGACGTTCTCTTCACCCCTCCACTTT. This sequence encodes CASSLTFSSPLHF.

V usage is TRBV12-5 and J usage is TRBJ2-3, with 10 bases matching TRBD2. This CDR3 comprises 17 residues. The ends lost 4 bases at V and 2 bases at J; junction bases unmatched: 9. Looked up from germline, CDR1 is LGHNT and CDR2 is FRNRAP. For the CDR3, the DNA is TGTGCTAGTGGTTCCTCAGCGGGGGGGCCTATCACAGATACGCAGTATTTT. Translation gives CASGSSAGGPITDTQYF.

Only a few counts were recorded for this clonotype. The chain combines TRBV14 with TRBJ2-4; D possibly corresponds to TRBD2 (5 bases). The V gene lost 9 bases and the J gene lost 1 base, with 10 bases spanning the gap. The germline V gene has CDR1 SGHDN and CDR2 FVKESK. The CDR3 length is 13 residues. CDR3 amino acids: CASSRVAKNIQYF. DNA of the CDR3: TGTGCCAGTTCGAGGGTGGCCAAAAACATTCAGTACTTC.

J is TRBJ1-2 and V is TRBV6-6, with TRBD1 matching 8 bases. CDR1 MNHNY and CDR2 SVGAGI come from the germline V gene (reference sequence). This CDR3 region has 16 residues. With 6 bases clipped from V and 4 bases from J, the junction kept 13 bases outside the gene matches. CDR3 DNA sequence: TGTGCCAGCAGACTCCCCCATAGGACAGGGAGCTATGGCTACACCTTC. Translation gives CASRLPHRTGSYGYTF.

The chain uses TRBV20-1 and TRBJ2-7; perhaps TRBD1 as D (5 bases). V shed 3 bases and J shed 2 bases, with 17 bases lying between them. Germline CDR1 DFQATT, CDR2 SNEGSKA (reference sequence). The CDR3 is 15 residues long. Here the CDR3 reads CSASPFDSVTYEQYF. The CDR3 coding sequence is TGCAGTGCTAGTCCCTTCGACAGCGTCACCTACGAGCAGTACTTC.

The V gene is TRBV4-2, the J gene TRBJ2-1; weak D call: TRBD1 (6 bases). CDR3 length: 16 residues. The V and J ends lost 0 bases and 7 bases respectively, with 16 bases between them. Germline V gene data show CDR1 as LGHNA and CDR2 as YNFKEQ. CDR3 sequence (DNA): TGTGCCAGCAGCCAAGATGACGTAGGGGGATGGAATGAGCAGTTCTTC. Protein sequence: CASSQDDVGGWNEQFF.

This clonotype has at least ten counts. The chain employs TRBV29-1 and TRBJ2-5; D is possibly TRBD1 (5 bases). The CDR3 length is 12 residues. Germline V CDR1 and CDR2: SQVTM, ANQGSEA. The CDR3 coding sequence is TGCAGTATACAGGTTCTCCGGGAGACCCAGTACTTC. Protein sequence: CSIQVLRETQYF.

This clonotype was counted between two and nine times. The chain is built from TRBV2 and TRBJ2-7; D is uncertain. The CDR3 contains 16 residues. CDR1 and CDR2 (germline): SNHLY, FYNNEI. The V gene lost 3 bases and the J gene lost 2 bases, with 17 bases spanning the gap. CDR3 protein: CASSDAIGLRAYEQYF. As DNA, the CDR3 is TGTGCCAGCAGTGACGCCATTGGCCTTAGGGCCTACGAGCAGTACTTC.

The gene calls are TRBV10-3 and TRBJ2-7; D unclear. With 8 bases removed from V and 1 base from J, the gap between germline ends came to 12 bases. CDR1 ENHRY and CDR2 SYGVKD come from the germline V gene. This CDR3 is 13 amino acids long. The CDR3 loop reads CAICDGYSYEQYF. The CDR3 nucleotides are TGTGCCATCTGCGACGGCTATTCCTACGAGCAGTACTTC.

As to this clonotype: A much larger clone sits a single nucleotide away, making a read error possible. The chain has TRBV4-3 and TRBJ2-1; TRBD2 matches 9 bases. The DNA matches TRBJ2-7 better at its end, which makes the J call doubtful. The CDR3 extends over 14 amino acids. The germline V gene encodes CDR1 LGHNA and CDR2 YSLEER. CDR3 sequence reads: CASSQEGTSNEQYF. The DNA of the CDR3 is TGCGCCAGCAGCCAAGAAGGGACTAGCAATGAGCAGTACTTC.

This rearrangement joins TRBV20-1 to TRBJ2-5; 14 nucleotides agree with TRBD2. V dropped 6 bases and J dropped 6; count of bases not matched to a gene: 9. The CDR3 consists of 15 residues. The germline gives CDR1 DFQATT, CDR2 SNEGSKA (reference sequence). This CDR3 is CSARTSGGIAKTQYF. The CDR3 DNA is TGCAGTGCGAGGACTAGCGGGGGGATCGCAAAGACCCAGTACTTC.

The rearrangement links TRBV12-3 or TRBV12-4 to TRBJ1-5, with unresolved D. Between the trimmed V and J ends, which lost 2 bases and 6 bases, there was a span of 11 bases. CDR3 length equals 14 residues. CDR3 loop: CASSLQLGSQPQHF. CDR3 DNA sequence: TGTGCCAGCAGTTTACAACTGGGAAGTCAGCCCCAGCATTTT.

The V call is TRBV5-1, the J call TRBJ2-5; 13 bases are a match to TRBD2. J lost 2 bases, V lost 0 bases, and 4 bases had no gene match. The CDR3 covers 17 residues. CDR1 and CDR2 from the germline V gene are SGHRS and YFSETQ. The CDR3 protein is CASSLAGTSGEQETQYF. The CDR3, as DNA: TGCGCCAGCAGCTTGGCCGGGACTAGCGGGGAGCAAGAGACCCAGTACTTC.

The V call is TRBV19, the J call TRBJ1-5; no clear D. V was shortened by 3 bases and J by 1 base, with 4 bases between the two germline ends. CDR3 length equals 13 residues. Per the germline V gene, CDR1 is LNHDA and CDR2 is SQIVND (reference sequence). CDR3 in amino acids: CASSISSNQPQHF. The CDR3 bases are TGTGCCAGTAGTATCTCCAGCAATCAGCCCCAGCATTTT.

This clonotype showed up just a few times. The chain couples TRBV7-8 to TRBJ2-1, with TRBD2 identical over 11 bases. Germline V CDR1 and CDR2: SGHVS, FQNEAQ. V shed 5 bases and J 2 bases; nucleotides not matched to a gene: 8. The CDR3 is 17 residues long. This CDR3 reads CASSPLLAGVPYNEQFF. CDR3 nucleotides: TGTGCCAGCAGCCCCTTACTAGCGGGGGTCCCCTACAATGAGCAGTTCTTC.

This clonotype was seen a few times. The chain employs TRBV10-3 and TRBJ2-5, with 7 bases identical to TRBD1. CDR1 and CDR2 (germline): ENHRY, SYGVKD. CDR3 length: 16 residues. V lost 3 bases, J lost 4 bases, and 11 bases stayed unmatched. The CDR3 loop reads CAISEVGTETLETQYF. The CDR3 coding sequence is TGTGCCATCAGTGAAGTCGGGACAGAAACTTTAGAGACCCAGTACTTC.

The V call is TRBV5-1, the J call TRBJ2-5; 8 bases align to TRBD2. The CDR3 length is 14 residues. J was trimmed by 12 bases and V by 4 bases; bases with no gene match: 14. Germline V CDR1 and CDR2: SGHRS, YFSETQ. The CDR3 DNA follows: TGCGCCAGCAGCGCTACTAGCGGACCCACTGGGAAGTACTTC. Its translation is CASSATSGPTGKYF.

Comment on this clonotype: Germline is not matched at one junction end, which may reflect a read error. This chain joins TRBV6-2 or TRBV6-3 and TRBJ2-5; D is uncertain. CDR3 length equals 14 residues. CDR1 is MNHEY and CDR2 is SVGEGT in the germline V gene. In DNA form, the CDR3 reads TGTGTCAGCAGTTACTATGACGGCCAAGAGACCCAGTACTTC. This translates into CVSSYYDGQETQYF.

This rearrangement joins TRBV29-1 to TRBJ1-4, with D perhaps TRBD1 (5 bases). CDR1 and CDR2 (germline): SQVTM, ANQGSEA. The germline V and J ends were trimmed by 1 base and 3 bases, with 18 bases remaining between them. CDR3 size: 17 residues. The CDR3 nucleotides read TGCAGCGTTGAAGTCCCAACCGGGGGAGTCGCTAATGAAAAACTGTTTTTT. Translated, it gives CSVEVPTGGVANEKLFF.

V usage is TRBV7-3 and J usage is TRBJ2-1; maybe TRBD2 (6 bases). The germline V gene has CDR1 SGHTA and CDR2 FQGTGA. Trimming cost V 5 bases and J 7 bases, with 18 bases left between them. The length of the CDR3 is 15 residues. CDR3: CASSISGLGHNEQFF. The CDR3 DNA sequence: TGTGCCAGCAGCATAAGCGGGCTCGGACATAATGAGCAGTTCTTC. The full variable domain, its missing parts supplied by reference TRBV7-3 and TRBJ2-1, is GAGVSQTPSNKVTEKGKYVELRCDPISGHTALYWYRQSLGQGPEFLIYFQGTGAADDSGLPNDRFFAVRPEGSVSTLKIQRTERGDSAVYLCASSISGLGHNEQFFGPGTRLTVL.